The 21 T cell receptor beta chains below were found in one sample sequenced in a study of technical replicates of blood from a few donors. Profiling relied on immunoSEQ multiplex PCR, and the TCRdb table lists in-frame clones only, not all of them. The sample gives about 90,000 clones, about nine tenths of which show up once; approximately 0.25% is in the top ten. Sequenced sample: T cells isolated from PBMCs. Receptor source: a human donor in good health.

The genes are TRBV28 and TRBJ2-7; the D is unclear. The V end lost 1 base, the J end lost 8 bases, and 12 bases lay between the germline ends. Germline V CDR1 and CDR2: MDHEN, SYDVKM. The CDR3 is made up of 13 amino acids. The CDR3 sequence is CASSLSTFKQQYF. CDR3 DNA sequence: TGTGCCAGCAGTTTATCAACGTTTAAGCAGCAGTACTTC.

The chain recombines TRBV7-8 with TRBJ2-1; 10 nucleotides match TRBD2. J lost 4 bases, V lost 6 bases, and 9 bases had no gene match. The germline CDR1 and CDR2 sequences are SGHVS and FQNEAQ. The CDR3 has 16 amino acids. This chain's CDR3 is CASSRHLAGEYNEQFF. In nucleotides, the CDR3 is TGTGCCAGCAGTCGACATCTAGCGGGAGAGTACAATGAGCAGTTCTTC.

This CDR3 reads CASSQPRDRRFYEQYF. CDR3 bases: TGCGCCAGCAGCCAACCCCGGGACAGACGCTTCTACGAGCAGTACTTC. V usage is TRBV4-1 and J usage is TRBJ2-7; 7 positions match TRBD1. CDR1 is MGHRA, CDR2 YSYEKL, per germline. Trimming at V came to 2 bases and at J to 3 bases, leaving 10 bases not matched to a gene. CDR3 length: 16 residues.

The chain is built from TRBV11-3 and TRBJ2-1; TRBD1 matches at 7 bases. With 5 bases clipped from V and 8 bases from J, the junction kept 3 bases outside the gene matches. The CDR3 spans 12 residues. Germline V gene sequence: CDR1 SGHNT, CDR2 YENEEA. CDR3 coding DNA: TGTGCCAGCAGCGTTACAGGGGATGAGCAGTTCTTC. Translated, it gives CASSVTGDEQFF.

The rearrangement joins TRBV2 to TRBJ2-7; the D gene is possibly TRBD1 (6 bases). CDR1 and CDR2 (germline): SNHLY, FYNNEI. This CDR3 is 12 amino acids long. V lost 6 bases, J lost 6 bases, and 12 bases lay in between. CDR3 sequence reads: CASRTGPLEQYF. The CDR3 DNA follows: TGTGCCAGCAGGACAGGTCCGCTCGAGCAGTACTTC.

The J gene is TRBJ1-2, the V gene TRBV29-1; D unresolved. From germline, CDR1 is SQVTM and CDR2 ANQGSEA. The CDR3 spans 16 residues. V lost 2 bases and J 6 bases, leaving 22 bases between the germline ends. The CDR3 DNA is TGCAGCGTTGAAAACGACGGCGGAGATAAGTCGGATGGCTACACCTTC. As protein: CSVENDGGDKSDGYTF.

This clone has just one count. This chain connects TRBV10-3 to TRBJ2-3; TRBD1 aligns across 12 bases. Germline V gives CDR1 ENHRY, CDR2 SYGVKD. This CDR3 is built from 17 residues. J was trimmed by 2 bases and V by 0 bases; bases with no gene match: 3. In DNA form, the CDR3 reads TGTGCCATCAGTGAGTCCGTGGGACAGGGGGCCACAGATACGCAGTATTTT. Its protein is CAISESVGQGATDTQYF.

The chain is built from TRBV5-1 and TRBJ2-2; no definite D call. V lost 0 bases and J 2 bases, leaving 11 bases between the germline ends. Germline V gene data show CDR1 as SGHRS and CDR2 as YFSETQ. The CDR3 is made up of 16 amino acids. The DNA of the CDR3 is TGCGCCAGCAGCTTGGAGGCGGCTATCAACACCGGGGAGCTGTTTTTT. This encodes CASSLEAAINTGELFF. The variable domain in full, with the rest retrieved from reference TRBV5-1 and TRBJ2-2, is KAGVTQTPRYLIKTRGQQVTLSCSPISGHRSVSWYQQTPGQGLQFLFEYFSETQRNKGNFPGRFSGRQFSNSRSEMNVSTLELGDSALYLCASSLEAAINTGELFFGEGSRLTVL.

The V gene is TRBV6-6, the J gene TRBJ1-1, with D possibly being TRBD1 (6 bases). The CDR3 covers 13 residues. Germline lookup yields CDR1 MNHNY and CDR2 SVGAGI (reference sequence). The ends were cut back, 5 bases at V and 2 bases at J, with 9 bases in the middle. This CDR3 reads CASSRTVNTEAFF. The DNA for the CDR3 is TGTGCCAGCAGTAGGACAGTCAACACTGAAGCTTTCTTT.

This clone turned up a few times. The chain links TRBV7-9 to TRBJ2-2; D perhaps matches TRBD1 (5 bases). This CDR3 spans 14 amino acids. Trimming cost V 3 bases and J 1 base, with 6 bases left between them. Germline CDR1 and CDR2: SEHNR and FQNEAQ (reference sequence). The CDR3 loop reads CASSLTENTGELFF. CDR3 coding DNA: TGTGCCAGCAGCTTGACAGAGAACACCGGGGAGCTGTTTTTT.

V is TRBV30 and J is TRBJ1-4; D is undetermined. Germline V gene sequence: CDR1 GTSNPN, CDR2 SVGIG (reference sequence). V lost 0 bases to trimming and J lost 4 bases, with 6 bases between them. This CDR3 region has 13 residues. The CDR3, as DNA: TGTGCCTGGAGTGTACAGAGTAATGAAAAACTGTTTTTT. Its translation: CAWSVQSNEKLFF.

This rearrangement joins TRBV18 to TRBJ1-3, with D perhaps matching TRBD1 (6 bases). The CDR3 totals 14 residues. V was shortened by 8 bases and J by 0 bases, with 11 bases between the two germline ends. Germline-derived CDR1 and CDR2 are KGHSH and LQKENI. The CDR3 protein is CASADRHSGNTIYF. DNA of the CDR3: TGTGCCAGCGCCGACAGGCACTCTGGAAACACCATATATTTT.

The V gene is TRBV30, the J gene TRBJ2-1; maybe TRBD1 (5 bases). The germline V gene encodes CDR1 GTSNPN and CDR2 SVGIG (reference sequence). This CDR3 comprises 15 residues. Trimming stripped 3 bases from V and 9 bases from J, with 21 bases between. Here the CDR3 reads CAWSLDNSRGCEQFF. DNA for the CDR3: TGTGCCTGGAGCCTGGACAATTCTCGCGGCTGTGAGCAGTTCTTC.

The chain is built from TRBV4-1 and TRBJ2-7, with D possibly TRBD2 on 5 matching bases. This CDR3 has 12 amino acids. Per germline, CDR1 MGHRA and CDR2 YSYEKL. The ends were cut back, 0 bases at V and 7 bases at J, with 7 bases in the middle. The CDR3 is CASSQEPGEQYF. For the CDR3, the DNA is TGCGCCAGCAGCCAAGAGCCGGGGGAGCAGTACTTC.

The rearrangement uses TRBV28 and TRBJ1-1, with 7 positions matching TRBD1. Trimming cost V 6 bases and J 1 base; bases outside gene matches: 5. Germline V gene sequence: CDR1 MDHEN, CDR2 SYDVKM. This CDR3 has 14 residues. CDR3 in amino acids: CASRGRGSNTEAFF. DNA of the CDR3: TGTGCCAGCAGGGGCAGGGGGTCGAACACTGAAGCTTTCTTT.

This rearrangement joins TRBV18 to TRBJ2-7, with a possible D match to TRBD2 (5 bases). The V end was cut by 2 bases, the J end by 7 bases, with 15 bases between. Germline CDR1 reads KGHSH; CDR2 reads LQKENI. This CDR3 has 14 residues. The CDR3 here is CASSPETRSGEQYF. The CDR3, as DNA: TGTGCCAGCTCACCAGAGACCAGGTCGGGGGAGCAGTACTTC.

The chain combines TRBV28 with TRBJ2-7, with 10 nucleotides matching TRBD1. The germline gives CDR1 MDHEN, CDR2 SYDVKM. V dropped 6 bases and J dropped 6; count of bases not matched to a gene: 11. The CDR3 sequence is 15 residues long. Written as DNA, the CDR3 is TGTGCCAGCAGCGAGACAGGGGGCGGCTTCTTCGAGCAGTACTTC. It yields the protein CASSETGGGFFEQYF.

The chain employs TRBV10-2 and TRBJ2-7; D not resolved. The V gene lost 0 bases and the J gene lost 3 bases, with 6 bases spanning the gap. Germline CDR1 WSHSY, CDR2 SAAADI. This CDR3 has 13 amino acids. CDR3 sequence (DNA): TGCGCCAGCAGTGAGTCAGTCTACTACGAGCAGTACTTC. It is translated as CASSESVYYEQYF.

The V and J genes are TRBV6-1 and TRBJ2-3; TRBD2 matches at 8 bases. The CDR3 length is 16 residues. The V gene's germline CDR1 is MNHNS and CDR2 SASEGT. After removal of 2 bases from V and 2 bases from J, the junction contained 6 bases not matched to a gene. CDR3 loop: CASSENWREDTDTQYF. CDR3 bases: TGTGCCAGCAGTGAAAACTGGCGGGAGGACACAGATACGCAGTATTTT.

The gene calls are TRBV6-1 and TRBJ1-4; no clear D gene. Trimming cost V 0 bases and J 1 base, with 12 bases left between them. The CDR3 extends over 17 amino acids. Germline lookup yields CDR1 MNHNS and CDR2 SASEGT. The CDR3 region has the DNA TGTGCCAGCAGTGAAGCCCGGGTGGGAGGAACTAATGAAAAACTGTTTTTT. Protein: CASSEARVGGTNEKLFF.

V gene TRBV4-2 combines with J gene TRBJ2-3, with TRBD2 matching 13 bases. This CDR3 has 17 amino acids. The V and J ends lost 4 bases and 7 bases, in that order; junction bases with no gene match: 11. Germline CDR1 is LGHNA and CDR2 is YNFKEQ. This CDR3 reads CASSPGDTSGGANTQYF. The CDR3 region has the DNA TGTGCCAGCAGCCCCGGGGATACTAGCGGGGGGGCCAATACGCAGTATTTT.